This T cell receptor beta chain was identified in a study of blood T cell repertoires in COVID-19. Overall study: Both acute and convalescent COVID-19 samples were obtained from the United States, Italy and Spain. From T cells, B-cell-depleted T cells, or PBMCs came the material, which was cDNA or gDNA.

As handled by the study authors: From reference gene primer amplification, estimates of nucleated cell counts were derived. The method was immunoSEQ multiplex PCR; TCRdb's version includes in-frame clones alone and lacks a portion of them. V and J calls and clone size are given by that table; D and trimming were obtained from the DNA. The sample shows 67,000 or so clones, about four fifths of them seen only once. The V gene lost 4 bases and the J gene lost 2 bases, with 13 bases spanning the gap. The CDR3 is 14 amino acids. Germline V gives CDR1 SGDLS, CDR2 YYNGEE. Sequencing was done on a sample of peripheral blood. The TCR originated in a man aged 70 or older with acute or convalescent COVID-19. The chain uses TRBV9 and TRBJ2-7; D is possibly TRBD2 (5 bases). The CDR3 loop is CASSPTGYPYEQYF. In DNA, the CDR3 is TGTGCCAGCAGCCCCACGGGATACCCCTACGAGCAGTACTTC.